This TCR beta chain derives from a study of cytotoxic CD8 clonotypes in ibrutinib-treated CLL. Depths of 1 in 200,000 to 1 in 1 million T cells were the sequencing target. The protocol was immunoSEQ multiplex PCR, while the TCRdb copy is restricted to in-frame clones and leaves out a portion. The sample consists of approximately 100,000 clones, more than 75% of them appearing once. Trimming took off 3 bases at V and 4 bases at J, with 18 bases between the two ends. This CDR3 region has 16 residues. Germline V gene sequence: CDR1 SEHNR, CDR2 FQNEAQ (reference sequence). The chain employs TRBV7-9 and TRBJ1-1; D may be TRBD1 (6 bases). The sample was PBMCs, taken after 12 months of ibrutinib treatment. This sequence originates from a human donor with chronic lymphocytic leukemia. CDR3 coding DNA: TGTGCCAGCAGCTTTGACGGGGGCCGGGCGAGCACTGAAGCTTTCTTT. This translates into CASSFDGGRASTEAFF.